This T cell receptor (beta chain) is drawn from a study of blood T cells in healthy people across ages. The study, taken as a whole, reports: Long-lived donors had more naive CD4+ cells and higher diversity than aged donors.

A second PCR, run for about 7 to 11 cycles, used a sample-barcoded 5' primer plus a J-beta primer mix. MiXCR was run by TCRdb on the 5' RACE reads, yielding one entry per CDR3 protein. The profile shows approximately 760,000 distinct CDR3 sequences, more than 20% of them singletons. Sample donors were healthy Caucasian individuals that came from Russia, aged roughly 6 to 95. Between the trimmed V and J ends, which lost 4 bases and 0 bases, there was a span of 6 bases. This CDR3 has 13 residues. The table lists this clonotype with many counts. Its antigen is undetermined. Another study also made use of these data, one on T cells of mothers and their children. This second report adds: Each mother yielded more than 9 million TCR beta CDR3 reads. Each child yielded some 3 million reads. Relative to unrelated pairs, biologically related mother-child dyads exhibited marginally greater, non-significant overlap.

The chain links TRBV12-3 or TRBV12-4 to TRBJ1-2; no definite D call. This TCR derives from a boy aged 5-17 years in good health. The material sequenced was blood. The chain's CDR3 is CASSSRTNYGYTF. In nucleotides, the CDR3 is TGTGCCAGCAGTTCCAGGACTAACTATGGCTACACCTTC.